Sequencing of this TCR beta chain was carried out in a study of cytomegalovirus exposure and HLA in healthy donors. General study findings and limits: Exclusion as indistinguishable affected some V segments, including TRBV6-2 and TRBV6-3. Cytomegalovirus association was assigned to more than 150 TCR beta chains. A link between a missense DCLRE1C variant and TCR beta V- and J-gene trimming emerged from a later analysis.

PCR was performed using 60 Vbeta and 13 Jbeta primers. Profiling relied on immunoSEQ multiplex PCR, and the TCRdb table lists in-frame clones only, not all of them. The sample holds 150,000 to 200,000 clones, 60% to 80% seen once. The CDR3 sequence is 15 residues long. Trimming removed 4 bases at V and 1 base at J, with 11 bases between. Per germline, CDR1 SGHKS and CDR2 YYEKEE (reference sequence). This clone was counted a single time. Antigen specificity is unknown. The rearrangement joins TRBV5-5 to TRBJ2-2; a weak D match, TRBD1 (5 bases). The origin of this receptor is a woman in her thirties or forties in good health and CMV-seropositive. Sequencing was done on a sample of PBMCs. The chain's CDR3 is CASSLRTMNTGELFF. CDR3 in DNA: TGTGCCAGCAGCCTACGGACAATGAACACCGGGGAGCTGTTTTTT.